Listed below are T cell receptor beta chains from one sample, sequenced in a study of T cell repertoires in cytomegalovirus infection. TCRdb analysed the reads with MiXCR anew, one entry per CDR3 protein. The table records 650,000 to 850,000 distinct CDR3 sequences, 29% of them present only once. No cognate antigen is known for these TCRs. The specimen was cultured CD8+ T cells from PBMCs, collected from culture after CMV antigen stimulation. All receptors come from a human donor in good health (CMV status not recorded). Some clones in this sample may be carry-over from other donors' samples. The CDR3 runs from the conserved cysteine through the conserved F or W. Each record gives: V gene, J gene, CDR3 length, CDR3 protein.

TRBV15	TRBJ2-1	14	CATSRDLTGREQFF
TRBV7-9	TRBJ2-3	11	CASIQLDTQYF
TRBV6-5	TRBJ2-3	17	CASSLLRRAGGLDTQYF
TRBV7-9	TRBJ2-3	15	CATSSYRVSTDTQYF
TRBV19	TRBJ2-1	15	CASSIVFNSYNEQFF
TRBV7-3	TRBJ2-1	13	CASSLEEYNEQFF
TRBV19	TRBJ2-7	12	CAASDRDHEQYF
TRBV27	TRBJ1-2	13	CASSGQGGGGYTF
TRBV19	TRBJ2-3	14	CASSSSSPADTQYF
TRBV19	TRBJ2-5	16	CASRPGLAISEETQYF
TRBV27	TRBJ1-2	18	CASSLEGGTGDINYGYTF
TRBV28	TRBJ2-3	15	CAGAKLRESTDTQYF
TRBV7-3	TRBJ2-2	18	CASSSPFIRTKNTGELFF
TRBV12-3/TRBV12-4	TRBJ1-1	16	CASSFWVSAGGTEAFF